The rows below give T cell receptor beta chains drawn from one sample of a study of cytomegalovirus exposure and HLA in healthy donors. Sequencing was performed with immunoSEQ multiplex PCR; in TCRdb, only in-frame clones are kept and a portion is missing. The sample includes approximately 150,000 clones, approximately 80% of them seen just once. The sample was PBMCs. These receptors were obtained from a woman in her thirties or forties in good health and CMV-seropositive. Both conserved end residues are part of each CDR3. A D gene is named only where the DNA matches it firmly. Clone size appears in some rows only: once, few, many, or a class for an expanded clone.

D: TRBD1
length: 14
V: TRBV27
size: few
J: TRBJ2-7
CDR3: CASSLRQGSYEQYF
DNA: TGTGCCAGCAGTTTAAGACAGGGATCCTACGAGCAGTACTTC

D: TRBD1
length: 16
V: TRBV6-6
size: once
J: TRBJ2-6
CDR3: CASSPTGNSGANGLTF
DNA: TGTGCCAGCAGCCCGACAGGGAACTCTGGGGCCAACGGCCTGACTTTC

D: TRBD2
length: 17
V: TRBV7-7
size: -
J: TRBJ2-3
CDR3: CASSSLLLAGDSPTQYF
DNA: TGTGCTAGCAGCTCCCTCCTTCTAGCGGGGGATTCTCCTACGCAGTATTTT

D: TRBD2
length: 18
V: TRBV2
size: few
J: TRBJ2-7
CDR3: CASTAGGGLAGTSYEQYF
DNA: TGTGCCAGCACCGCTGGAGGAGGACTAGCGGGGACCTCCTACGAGCAGTACTTC

D: -
length: 12
V: TRBV9
size: once
J: TRBJ1-1
CDR3: CASSSGTGVAFF
DNA: TGTGCCAGCAGCTCCGGGACTGGGGTGGCTTTCTTT

D: TRBD2
length: 18
V: TRBV7-9
size: -
J: TRBJ2-7
CDR3: CASSLGTGTSGAYYEQYF
DNA: TGTGCCAGCAGCTTAGGTACGGGGACTAGCGGGGCCTACTACGAGCAGTACTTC

D: TRBD1
length: 14
V: TRBV19
size: -
J: TRBJ2-7
CDR3: CASSRGQGFNEQYF
DNA: TGTGCCAGTAGTAGGGGACAGGGCTTCAACGAGCAGTACTTC

D: -
length: 12
V: TRBV25-1
size: once
J: TRBJ1-2
CDR3: CASSGPQFGYTF
DNA: TGTGCCAGCAGCGGTCCTCAATTTGGCTACACCTTC

D: TRBD2
length: 11
V: TRBV29-1
size: -
J: TRBJ2-7
CDR3: CSVFSGHEQYF
DNA: TGCAGCGTTTTTAGCGGGCACGAGCAGTACTTC

D: TRBD1
length: 16
V: TRBV11-2
size: -
J: TRBJ2-3
CDR3: CASSLTSQAPGGTQYF
DNA: TGTGCCAGCAGCTTAACTTCGCAGGCTCCAGGGGGTACGCAGTATTTT

D: TRBD1
length: 13
V: TRBV10-3
size: -
J: TRBJ1-2
CDR3: CAISASGGGSYTF
DNA: TGTGCCATCAGTGCCTCAGGGGGCGGGAGCTACACCTTC

D: -
length: 14
V: TRBV18
size: once
J: TRBJ1-5
CDR3: CASSPLEVNQPQHF
DNA: TGTGCCAGCTCACCATTAGAGGTTAATCAGCCCCAGCATTTT

D: -
length: 15
V: TRBV4-2
size: -
J: TRBJ1-2
CDR3: CASSESTGVVYGYTF
DNA: TGTGCCAGCAGCGAATCGACAGGAGTGGTCTATGGCTACACCTTC

D: -
length: 15
V: TRBV4-3
size: -
J: TRBJ2-3
CDR3: CASSQGGFQEDTQYF
DNA: TGCGCCAGCAGCCAAGGCGGTTTCCAAGAAGATACGCAGTATTTT

D: -
length: 14
V: TRBV27
size: -
J: TRBJ1-4
CDR3: CASSQGRRNEKLFF
DNA: TGTGCCAGCAGTCAGGGTCGAAGGAATGAAAAACTGTTTTTT

D: TRBD1
length: 17
V: TRBV27
size: once
J: TRBJ1-5
CDR3: CASRSTASRDRSQPQHF
DNA: TGTGCCAGCAGATCTACCGCCTCCCGGGACAGAAGTCAGCCCCAGCATTTT

D: TRBD2
length: 16
V: TRBV10-2
size: -
J: TRBJ2-1
CDR3: CASRRNGGDSYNEQFF
DNA: TGCGCCAGCAGGCGAAACGGGGGGGACTCCTACAATGAGCAGTTCTTC

D: TRBD1
length: 13
V: TRBV5-4
size: -
J: TRBJ1-2
CDR3: CASRRDSHYGYTF
DNA: TGTGCCAGCAGGAGGGACAGCCACTATGGCTACACCTTC

D: -
length: 15
V: TRBV2
size: once
J: TRBJ2-7
CDR3: CASRSVAGASYEQYF
DNA: TGTGCCAGCCGGTCTGTGGCAGGGGCTTCCTACGAGCAGTACTTC

D: -
length: 15
V: TRBV6-6
size: -
J: TRBJ2-3
CDR3: CASSSQGGVTDTQYF
DNA: TGTGCCAGCAGTTCCCAAGGGGGGGTGACAGATACGCAGTATTTT

D: TRBD1
length: 14
V: TRBV28
size: -
J: TRBJ1-2
CDR3: CASRESGQNYGYTF
DNA: TGTGCCAGCAGGGAGTCGGGACAGAACTATGGCTACACCTTC

D: -
length: 13
V: TRBV27
size: -
J: TRBJ1-1
CDR3: CAGGLGSGTEAFF
DNA: TGTGCCGGCGGCCTGGGCTCGGGGACTGAAGCTTTCTTT

D: -
length: 14
V: TRBV18
size: -
J: TRBJ1-2
CDR3: CASLGDTRNYGYTF
DNA: TGTGCCAGCCTCGGGGATACGCGGAACTATGGCTACACCTTC

D: -
length: 13
V: TRBV19
size: -
J: TRBJ2-7
CDR3: CASSSGRQTEQYF
DNA: TGTGCCAGTAGTTCGGGTAGGCAGACCGAGCAGTACTTC

D: -
length: 16
V: TRBV5-5
size: -
J: TRBJ1-6
CDR3: CASSLGGSSYNSPLHF
DNA: TGTGCCAGCAGCTTGGGAGGGAGCTCCTATAATTCACCCCTCCACTTT

D: -
length: 15
V: TRBV5-1
size: -
J: TRBJ2-7
CDR3: CASSLSPSEKYEQYF
DNA: TGCGCCAGCAGCTTGTCTCCATCCGAGAAATACGAGCAGTACTTC

D: -
length: 15
V: TRBV7-9
size: -
J: TRBJ1-2
CDR3: CASSPRGGQGYGYTF
DNA: TGTGCCAGCAGCCCCCGGGGGGGCCAGGGCTATGGCTACACCTTC

D: TRBD1
length: 13
V: TRBV5-4
size: -
J: TRBJ1-2
CDR3: CASSYDREYGYTF
DNA: TGTGCCAGCAGCTACGACAGGGAATATGGCTACACCTTC

D: -
length: 12
V: TRBV29-1
size: -
J: TRBJ2-3
CDR3: CSAKRGSDTQYF
DNA: TGCAGCGCAAAAAGGGGGTCGGATACGCAGTATTTT

D: TRBD2
length: 16
V: TRBV7-9
size: few
J: TRBJ2-3
CDR3: CASSWTSGGVGDTQYF
DNA: TGTGCCAGCAGCTGGACTAGCGGGGGGGTGGGAGATACGCAGTATTTT

D: -
length: 14
V: TRBV7-9
size: -
J: TRBJ1-1
CDR3: CSSSLASVNTEAFF
DNA: TGTTCCAGCAGCTTAGCATCCGTGAACACTGAAGCTTTCTTT

D: -
length: 13
V: TRBV19
size: -
J: TRBJ1-1
CDR3: CASRVSMNTEAFF
DNA: TGTGCCAGTCGAGTATCCATGAACACTGAAGCTTTCTTT

D: -
length: 15
V: TRBV5-6
size: -
J: TRBJ2-3
CDR3: CASSSTAGLTDTQYF
DNA: TGTGCCAGCAGCTCTACGGCAGGGCTCACAGATACGCAGTATTTT

D: -
length: 14
V: TRBV29-1
size: -
J: TRBJ1-2
CDR3: CSVVLPGFDYGYTF
DNA: TGCAGCGTTGTTCTCCCAGGGTTCGACTATGGCTACACCTTC

D: -
length: 13
V: TRBV18
size: few
J: TRBJ1-5
CDR3: CASSPSSNQPQHF
DNA: TGTGCCAGCTCCCCATCGAGCAATCAGCCCCAGCATTTT

D: -
length: 15
V: TRBV11-2
size: -
J: TRBJ2-7
CDR3: CASSFVIDGTYEQYF
DNA: TGTGCCAGCAGCTTTGTTATCGACGGGACCTACGAGCAGTACTTC

D: -
length: 14
V: TRBV4-2
size: -
J: TRBJ1-2
CDR3: CASSLSMDSYGYTF
DNA: TGTGCCAGCAGCTTGTCGATGGACTCCTATGGCTACACCTTC

D: -
length: 14
V: TRBV27
size: -
J: TRBJ1-1
CDR3: CASSPQGESAEAFF
DNA: TGTGCCAGCAGTCCTCAGGGTGAGTCGGCTGAAGCTTTCTTT

D: -
length: 13
V: TRBV11-3
size: -
J: TRBJ2-3
CDR3: CASQGRYTDTQYF
DNA: TGTGCCAGCCAGGGCCGGTACACAGATACGCAGTATTTT

D: TRBD1
length: 11
V: TRBV20-1
size: -
J: TRBJ1-1
CDR3: CSAIRGTEAFF
DNA: TGCAGTGCAATCAGGGGGACTGAAGCTTTCTTT

D: -
length: 16
V: TRBV18
size: -
J: TRBJ1-3
CDR3: CASSPNSNRAGNTIYF
DNA: TGTGCCAGCTCACCAAATTCCAACAGGGCTGGAAACACCATATATTTT

D: -
length: 12
V: TRBV11-2
size: -
J: TRBJ2-7
CDR3: CASSNGNYEQYF
DNA: TGTGCCAGCAGCAACGGGAACTACGAGCAGTACTTC

D: -
length: 14
V: TRBV28
size: few
J: TRBJ2-7
CDR3: CASSLILGSHEQYF
DNA: TGTGCCAGCAGTTTAATCCTGGGGAGCCACGAGCAGTACTTC

D: -
length: 13
V: TRBV5-4
size: -
J: TRBJ2-5
CDR3: CATKRGAEETQYF
DNA: TGTGCCACCAAACGGGGGGCCGAGGAGACCCAGTACTTC

D: TRBD1
length: 14
V: TRBV6-5
size: -
J: TRBJ1-2
CDR3: CASRPGPGGYGYTF
DNA: TGTGCCAGCAGACCCGGGCCAGGGGGCTATGGCTACACCTTC

D: -
length: 13
V: TRBV30
size: -
J: TRBJ2-7
CDR3: CAWSWDTGYEQYF
DNA: TGTGCCTGGAGTTGGGACACGGGCTACGAGCAGTACTTC

D: -
length: 13
V: TRBV6-6
size: -
J: TRBJ1-6
CDR3: CASSPTPNSPLHF
DNA: TGTGCCAGCAGTCCTACCCCCAATTCACCCCTCCACTTT

D: -
length: 14
V: TRBV5-1
size: few
J: TRBJ1-1
CDR3: CASSLASMNTEAFF
DNA: TGCGCCAGCAGCTTGGCGTCTATGAACACTGAAGCTTTCTTT

D: -
length: 11
V: TRBV29-1
size: -
J: TRBJ2-1
CDR3: CSVGDWAEQFF
DNA: TGCAGCGTGGGGGACTGGGCTGAGCAGTTCTTC

D: TRBD1
length: 13
V: TRBV30
size: -
J: TRBJ2-1
CDR3: CAWSRDRGNEQFF
DNA: TGTGCCTGGAGTCGGGACAGGGGAAATGAGCAGTTCTTC

D: TRBD1
length: 15
V: TRBV28
size: few
J: TRBJ1-6
CDR3: CASRSRDRENSPLHF
DNA: TGTGCCAGCAGGTCCCGGGACAGGGAAAATTCACCCCTCCACTTT

D: -
length: 13
V: TRBV30
size: -
J: TRBJ1-2
CDR3: CAWGPGQGRGYTF
DNA: TGTGCCTGGGGCCCGGGACAAGGTCGTGGCTACACCTTC

D: TRBD1
length: 13
V: TRBV28
size: -
J: TRBJ1-2
CDR3: CASRDRGLYGYTF
DNA: TGTGCCAGCCGGGACAGGGGTTTGTATGGCTACACCTTC

D: TRBD1
length: 14
V: TRBV27
size: -
J: TRBJ2-7
CDR3: CASKDQGAHYEQYF
DNA: TGTGCCAGCAAAGACCAGGGGGCGCATTACGAGCAGTACTTC

D: -
length: 14
V: TRBV5-1
size: -
J: TRBJ2-5
CDR3: CASSRLSTQETQYF
DNA: TGCGCCAGCAGCAGACTTTCTACACAAGAGACCCAGTACTTC

D: -
length: 14
V: TRBV5-1
size: few
J: TRBJ2-3
CDR3: CASSLVQLADTQYF
DNA: TGCGCCAGCAGCTTGGTTCAGCTAGCAGATACGCAGTATTTT